This T cell receptor (beta chain) was obtained from a study of cytomegalovirus exposure and HLA in healthy donors. Notes on this clone: Its antigen is as yet unknown.

The germline V gene has CDR1 SGHVS and CDR2 FQNEAQ. Trimming removed 1 base from V and 1 base from J; junction bases left unmatched: 6. There are 16 residues in the CDR3. Study outcomes and limitations: A few CMV-associated chains were confirmed in vitro to be specific for CMV antigens. Earlier results showed most TCR beta V segments being productive about 87% or about 30% of the time.

This PCR relied on a set of 60 Vbeta primers and 13 Jbeta primers. Assay used: immunoSEQ multiplex PCR; TCRdb lists only in-frame clones, some missing. The sample has about 130,000 clones, more than 8% seen once. The TCR was taken from a man in his forties in good health and CMV-seronegative. The chain carries TRBV7-8 and TRBJ1-1; 7 bases agree with TRBD1. Sequencing was carried out using PBMCs. CDR3 DNA: TGTGCCAGCAGCTTAGGCCAGGGGGACAGGAACACTGAAGCTTTCTTT. This sequence encodes CASSLGQGDRNTEAFF.